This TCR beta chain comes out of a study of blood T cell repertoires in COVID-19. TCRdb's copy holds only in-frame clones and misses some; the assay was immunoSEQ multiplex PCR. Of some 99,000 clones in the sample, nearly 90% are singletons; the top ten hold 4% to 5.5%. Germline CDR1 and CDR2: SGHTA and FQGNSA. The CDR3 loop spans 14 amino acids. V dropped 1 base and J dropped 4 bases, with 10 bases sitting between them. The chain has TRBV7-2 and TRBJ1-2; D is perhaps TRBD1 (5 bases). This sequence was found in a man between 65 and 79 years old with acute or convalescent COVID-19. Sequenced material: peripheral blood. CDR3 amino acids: CASSLEGILYGYTF. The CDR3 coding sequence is TGTGCCAGCAGCTTAGAGGGGATACTCTATGGCTACACCTTC.